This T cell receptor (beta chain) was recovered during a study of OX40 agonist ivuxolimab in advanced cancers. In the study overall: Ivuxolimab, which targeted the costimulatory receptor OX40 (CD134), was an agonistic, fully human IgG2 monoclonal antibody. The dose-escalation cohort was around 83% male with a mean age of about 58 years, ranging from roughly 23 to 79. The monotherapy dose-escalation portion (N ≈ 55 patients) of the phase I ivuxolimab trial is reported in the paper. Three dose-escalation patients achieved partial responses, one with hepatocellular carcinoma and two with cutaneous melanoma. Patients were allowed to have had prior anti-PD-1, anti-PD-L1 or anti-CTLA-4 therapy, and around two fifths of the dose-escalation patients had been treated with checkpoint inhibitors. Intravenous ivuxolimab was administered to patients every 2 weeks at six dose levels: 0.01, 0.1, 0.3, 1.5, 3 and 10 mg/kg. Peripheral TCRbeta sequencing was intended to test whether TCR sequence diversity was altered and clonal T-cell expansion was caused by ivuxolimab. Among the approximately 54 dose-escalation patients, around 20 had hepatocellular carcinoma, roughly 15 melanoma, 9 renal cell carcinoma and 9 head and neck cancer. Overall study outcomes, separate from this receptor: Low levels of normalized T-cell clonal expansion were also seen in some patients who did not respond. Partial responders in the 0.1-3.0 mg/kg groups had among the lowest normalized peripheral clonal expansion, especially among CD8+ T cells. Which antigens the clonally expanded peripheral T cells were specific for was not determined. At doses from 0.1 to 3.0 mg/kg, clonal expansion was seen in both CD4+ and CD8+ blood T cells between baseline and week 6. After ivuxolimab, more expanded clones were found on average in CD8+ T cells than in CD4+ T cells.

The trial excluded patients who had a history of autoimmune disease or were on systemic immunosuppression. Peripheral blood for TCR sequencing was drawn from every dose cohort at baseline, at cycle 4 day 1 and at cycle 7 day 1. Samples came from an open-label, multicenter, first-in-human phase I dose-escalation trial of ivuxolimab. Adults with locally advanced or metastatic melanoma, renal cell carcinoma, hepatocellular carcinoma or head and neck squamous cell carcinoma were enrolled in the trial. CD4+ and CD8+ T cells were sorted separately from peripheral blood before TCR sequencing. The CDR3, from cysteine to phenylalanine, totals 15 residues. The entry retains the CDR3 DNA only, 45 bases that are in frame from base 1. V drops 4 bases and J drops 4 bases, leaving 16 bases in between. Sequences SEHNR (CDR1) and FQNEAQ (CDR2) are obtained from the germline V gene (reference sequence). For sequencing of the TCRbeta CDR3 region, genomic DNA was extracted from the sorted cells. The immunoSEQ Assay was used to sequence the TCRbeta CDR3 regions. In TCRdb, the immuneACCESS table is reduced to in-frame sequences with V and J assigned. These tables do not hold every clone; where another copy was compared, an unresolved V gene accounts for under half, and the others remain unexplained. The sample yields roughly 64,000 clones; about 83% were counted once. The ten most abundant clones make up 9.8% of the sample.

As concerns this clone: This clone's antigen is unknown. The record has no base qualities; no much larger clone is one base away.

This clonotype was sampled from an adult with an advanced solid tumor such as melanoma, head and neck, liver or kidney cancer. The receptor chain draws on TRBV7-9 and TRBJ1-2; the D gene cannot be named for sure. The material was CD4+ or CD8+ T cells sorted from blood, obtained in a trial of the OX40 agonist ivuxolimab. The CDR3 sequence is CASSSTQGGLYGYTF. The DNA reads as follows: TGTGCCAGCAGCTCCACCCAAGGCGGGCTCTATGGCTACACCTTC.